This TCR beta chain was captured by sequencing in a study of human T cells and chemical hapten exposure. Study-wide context: TCR yields differed between samples (mainly from small differences in pooled library volume). Findings and caveats of the study: Following DPC sensitization, TCRs present above 1 in 1000 frequency showed no change.

The library attached unique molecular identifiers to individual cDNA molecules. As originally analysed: Per-sample TCR counts ranged from 23,224 to 690,600, median roughly 96,000. Each CDR3 protein gets one entry after TCRdb re-called the RACE reads with MiXCR. TCRdb's processing, not the study's, gives the V and J calls here. The table has tens of thousands of distinct CDR3 sequences, roughly 8.5% seen once. Concerning this clonotype itself: Its antigen is as yet unknown.

The time point is: healthy volunteer bleed at 2 weeks. Whole blood that had not been fractionated was the source of extracted total RNA. The TCR sequence derives from a female donor in good health. Some clones in this sample may be carry-over from other donors' samples. The sequencing sample was made of whole blood.

The CDR3 DNA follows: TGTGCCAGCCAAAGTCGGACAGATACGCAGTATTTT. It yields the protein CASQSRTDTQYF. The chain links TRBV28 to TRBJ2-3; D gene uncertain. Trimming removed 8 bases from V and 3 bases from J, with 9 bases in between. CDR1 is MDHEN, CDR2 SYDVKM, per germline. This CDR3 has 12 amino acids.